This T cell receptor (beta chain) was sequenced in a study of T cells in narcolepsy. Concerning this clone: Its target is unknown.

General observations from the study: HCRT-specific and TRIB2-specific autoreactive clonotypes appeared among same-patient CSF and blood CD4+ clonotypes. Autoreactive clonotypes reportedly recurred in blood of same and different patients, not controls. No autoreactive T cell clone sequences appeared in some memory CD4+ repertoires.

This table comes from immunoSEQ multiplex PCR, and its TCRdb copy is limited to in-frame clones, with some not included. The profile shows about 40,000 clones, approximately 88% of them singletons. From germline, CDR1 is MNHNY and CDR2 SVGAGI (reference sequence). The CDR3 consists of 14 residues. V gave up 0 bases and J gave up 3 bases, with 8 bases separating them. The rearrangement joins TRBV6-6 to TRBJ2-5; no firm D call. Sequencing was performed on CD45RA- memory CD4+ T cells from PBMCs. The receptor was isolated from a human donor with narcolepsy. In DNA form, the CDR3 reads TGTGCCAGCAGTTACTCGACGGTAGAAGAGACCCAGTACTTC. Protein product: CASSYSTVEETQYF.